These T cell receptor beta chains were read from a single sample in a study of a mutant IDH1 vaccine in newly diagnosed glioma. Clones were read by immunoSEQ multiplex PCR, and TCRdb kept only the in-frame ones, dropping some. There are about 64,000 clones in the sample; roughly 80% occur only once, and approximately 9.5% lies in the top ten. Antigens of these TCRs are unknown. Sequenced material: PBMCs, taken from a glioma patient whose treatment included an IDH1 peptide vaccine. Receptors were obtained from a woman between 45 and 60 years old with glioma. Both conserved end residues are trimmed from each CDR3. Not all rows give a size; the values are once, few, many and, for expanded clones, a class.

size: -
V: TRBV27
CDR3: ASSLSGTGSTYGYT

size: -
V: TRBV6-4
CDR3: ASSLQGYNSPLH

size: once
V: TRBV9
CDR3: ASSVDQQGTQAF

size: once
V: TRBV29-1
CDR3: SVGRGTDTQY

size: -
V: TRBV4-1
CDR3: ASSQGQASSYEQY

size: -
V: TRBV13
CDR3: ASSFRVREQY

size: -
V: TRBV27
CDR3: ASSFYGNTEAF

size: few
V: TRBV7-9
CDR3: ASSAEEGSPLH

size: -
V: TRBV4-1
CDR3: ASSQIGQDYGYT

size: -
V: TRBV20-1
CDR3: SASWHEQF

size: few
V: TRBV30
CDR3: AWSVSGGLGGYT

size: -
V: TRBV11-3
CDR3: ASSLGGRYGYT

size: -
V: TRBV5-4
CDR3: ASSFNDEQF

size: -
V: TRBV2
CDR3: ASSPDRAPYEQY

size: -
V: TRBV10-2
CDR3: ASSQGAGWGELF

size: -
V: TRBV11-3
CDR3: ASSSPRSSYEQY

size: -
V: TRBV6-5
CDR3: ASSKDRDLWNGYT

size: -
V: TRBV30
CDR3: AEGTSGGRSSYNEQF

size: -
V: TRBV9
CDR3: ASSFSGLGADTQY

size: -
V: TRBV9
CDR3: ASSVDSYEQY

size: -
V: TRBV12-5
CDR3: ASGLTGSGNTIY

size: -
V: TRBV7-9
CDR3: ASSQSGKTAGNTIY

size: -
V: TRBV5-1
CDR3: ASSHNSGGLYNEQF

size: once
V: TRBV10-1
CDR3: ASSAFGGPGQPQH

size: -
V: TRBV6-1
CDR3: ASSEFQWNSGNTIY

size: few
V: TRBV6-1
CDR3: ASSARVDGYT

size: -
V: TRBV27
CDR3: ASSFPHEQY